This TCR beta chain was recovered during a study of vaccination and CD4 T cells after COVID-19. Across the whole study: Post-vaccination specimens were collected at a median of approximately 74 days following dose two (range 14 to 241). Notes on the study in general: It was observed that, in convalescent patients, a median approximately 86% of reactive clones arose only post-vaccination.

The Oncomine TCR Beta short-read assay sequenced DNA from cultured CD4+ T cells. Using its own MiXCR run on the PCR reads, TCRdb lists one record per CDR3 protein. This sample has around 6,000 distinct CDR3 sequences, with 40% to 55% found just once. V dropped 4 bases and J dropped 2 bases, with 9 bases sitting between them. Germline values: CDR1 GTSNPN, CDR2 SVGIG (reference sequence). CDR3 length: 12 amino acids. Treatment denoted: approximately 11-day PBMC culture with coronavirus spike peptide pools or control peptides (ViraFEST assay). The unexposed donor's CD4+ T cells were collected before the COVID-19 pandemic (2011-2018). In this sample, this clonotype turned up a few times. Its antigen is unknown.

V is TRBV30 and J is TRBJ2-7; TRBD1 might be the D (5 bases). The specimen was CD4+ T cells from blood, cultured in vitro. This sequence was found in a human donor in good health. As DNA, the CDR3 is TGTGCCTGGAAGGCAGGGACCTACGAGCAGTACTTC. It yields the protein CAWKAGTYEQYF.